Reported below is one TCR beta chain. Germline assignment: CDR1 SQVTM and CDR2 ANQGSEA. CDR3 length equals 15 residues. V dropped 6 bases and J dropped 3 bases, with 20 bases sitting between them. Regarding treatment: oral pan-JAK inhibitor, 5-10 mg twice daily. The data are from a study of CD8+ T cells in alopecia areata. RNA extraction and reverse transcription yielded cDNA as sequencing template. Produced via immunoSEQ multiplex PCR; TCRdb's table is partial and in-frame only. The sample has a few hundred thousand clones; about two fifths are singletons. The chain couples TRBV29-1 to TRBJ1-2; D is undetermined. This receptor was obtained from a human donor with alopecia areata. Here the sequenced sample was CD4+ T cells sorted from blood, taken at roughly week 30, from a patient treated with tofacitinib. As DNA, the CDR3 is TGCAGCGTCGCCCTAAAATTACGGGAGGACTATGGCTACACCTTC. This codes for CSVALKLREDYGYTF.